These 5 T cell receptor beta chains share one sample of origin, sequenced in a study of sequential checkpoint blockade in melanoma. Treatment meaning: randomized to nivolumab then ipilimumab (arm A) or the reverse (arm B). Data came from immunoSEQ multiplex PCR; TCRdb stores just in-frame clones and leaves some out. The data show several thousand clones, roughly 75% seen once. The sequences come from CD8+ T cells sorted from blood (inferred from file names), collected from a patient given nivolumab and ipilimumab in sequence. These TCRs come from a human donor with melanoma.

V gene TRBV6-6 combines with J gene TRBJ2-1; D might be TRBD2 (5 bases). The V gene's germline CDR1 is MNHNY and CDR2 SVGAGI (reference sequence). This CDR3 has 15 amino acids. V lost 4 bases and J lost 6, with 16 bases in between. CDR3 coding DNA: TGTGCCAGCAGTTGGATGGCGGGTCGGGTCAATGAGCAGTTCTTC. Translated, it gives CASSWMAGRVNEQFF.

Here the CDR3 reads CASSLGADTQYF. CDR3 sequence (DNA): TGTGCCAGCAGCCTAGGGGCAGATACGCAGTATTTT. This sequence joins TRBV4-2 and TRBJ2-3; perhaps TRBD1 as D (5 bases). V was cut by 4 bases and J by 4 bases, with 6 bases left in between. The CDR3 runs to 12 residues. In germline, CDR1 is LGHNA, CDR2 YNFKEQ.

This clone was detected only a few times. The V and J genes are TRBV9 and TRBJ2-5; TRBD2 matches 8 bases. From germline, CDR1 is SGDLS and CDR2 YYNGEE. The V segment lost 4 bases and the J segment 4 bases; nucleotides outside the gene matches: 21. There are 19 residues in the CDR3. The CDR3 DNA reads as TGTGCCAGCAGCCCAGGTATCGGGGGGGGACCACCCGGTCGAGAGACCCAGTACTTC. It codes for CASSPGIGGGPPGRETQYF.

This clone came up a few times. The chain couples TRBV2 to TRBJ2-1, with D unclear. Trimming stripped 7 bases from V and 0 bases from J, with 16 bases between. The germline V gene has CDR1 SNHLY and CDR2 FYNNEI. The CDR3 has 16 residues. CDR3 amino acids: CASNDDSRSSYNEQFF. CDR3 nucleotide sequence: TGTGCCAGCAATGATGATAGTAGGAGCTCCTACAATGAGCAGTTCTTC.

This clone was seen more than once but under ten times. The genes are TRBV14 and TRBJ2-5; 8 positions match TRBD2. The germline gives CDR1 SGHDN, CDR2 FVKESK. The CDR3 spans 17 residues. The V gene end was trimmed by 3 bases and the J gene end by 5 bases; junction bases not matched to a gene: 14. As DNA, the CDR3 is TGTGCCAGCAGCCAGCTACGCCCGGGACTAGAGCTCGAGACCCAGTACTTC. Protein sequence: CASSQLRPGLELETQYF.